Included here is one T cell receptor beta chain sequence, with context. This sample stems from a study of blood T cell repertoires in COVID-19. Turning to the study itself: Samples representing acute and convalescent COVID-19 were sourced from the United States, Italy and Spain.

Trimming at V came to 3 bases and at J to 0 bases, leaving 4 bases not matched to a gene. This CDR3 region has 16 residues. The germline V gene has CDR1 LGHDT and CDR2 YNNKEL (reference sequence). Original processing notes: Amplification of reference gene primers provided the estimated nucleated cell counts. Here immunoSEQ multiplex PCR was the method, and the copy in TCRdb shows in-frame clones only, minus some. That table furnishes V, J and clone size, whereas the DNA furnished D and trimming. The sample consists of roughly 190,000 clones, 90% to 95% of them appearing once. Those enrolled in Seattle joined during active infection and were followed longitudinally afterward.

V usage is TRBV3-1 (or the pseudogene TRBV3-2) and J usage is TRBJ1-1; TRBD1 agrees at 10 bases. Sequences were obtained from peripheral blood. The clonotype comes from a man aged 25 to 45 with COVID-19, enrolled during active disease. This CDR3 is CASSQGTGAMNTEAFF. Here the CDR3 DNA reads TGTGCCAGCAGCCAGGGGACAGGGGCCATGAACACTGAAGCTTTCTTT.